This T cell receptor beta chain is from a study of regulatory T cells in long-lasting Graves disease. CDR1 and CDR2 (germline): KGHSH, LQKENI. The CDR3 covers 13 residues. V was pared by 5 bases and J by 3 bases, with 10 bases between. Findings and caveats of the study: Lower TCR diversity was seen in persistent Graves' patients than in newly diagnosed ones. Limited sample numbers may have lowered accuracy.

Time point in this sample: persistent/refractory GD, antithyroid drugs over 5 years with positive TRAb. The TCR library was made from RNA that had been extracted from PBMCs in TRIzol. Notes on this clonotype: Its antigen remains unidentified.

The authors built TCR beta libraries using iRepertoire HTBI primers and Arm-PCR of CDR3 regions. Each CDR3 protein is one row after TCRdb ran MiXCR on the multiplex PCR reads. Among 600,000 to 800,000 distinct CDR3 sequences listed, about 32% were seen once. Material: peripheral blood mononuclear cells (PBMCs), obtained when the disease was refractory, from a patient treated with antithyroid drugs. The rearrangement joins TRBV18 to TRBJ1-1, with unresolved D. The receptor was derived from a female donor with Graves disease. In nucleotides, the CDR3 is TGTGCCAGCTCAACCGGGAGGTACACTGAAGCTTTCTTT. Residues: CASSTGRYTEAFF.